Listed here are 12 T cell receptor beta chains from one sample, sequenced in a study of cytotoxic CD8 clonotypes in ibrutinib-treated CLL. Libraries were prepared by immunoSEQ multiplex PCR; TCRdb keeps only in-frame clonotypes and omits some of them. Of over 120,000 clones listed, approximately 80% were seen once; the top ten hold roughly 12%. Sequencing was performed on PBMCs, taken after 12 months of ibrutinib treatment. The receptors were sampled from a human donor with chronic lymphocytic leukemia.

The rearrangement uses TRBV4-1 and TRBJ2-7; 11 nucleotides match TRBD2. The V gene's germline CDR1 is MGHRA and CDR2 YSYEKL. After removal of 4 bases from V and 5 bases from J, the junction contained 4 bases not matched to a gene. The CDR3 spans 14 residues. CDR3: CASSLLAGGHEQYF. CDR3 nucleotide sequence: TGCGCCAGCAGCCTCCTAGCGGGAGGCCACGAGCAGTACTTC.

This chain connects TRBV18 to TRBJ2-5, with D possibly TRBD1 on 6 matching bases. Per the germline V gene, CDR1 is KGHSH and CDR2 is LQKENI. The CDR3 is 13 amino acids. V lost 3 bases to trimming and J lost 3 bases, with 8 bases between them. The CDR3: CASSPYREETQYF. The CDR3 bases are TGTGCCAGCTCACCCTACAGGGAAGAGACCCAGTACTTC.

The V gene is TRBV7-2, the J gene TRBJ2-5, with D perhaps matching TRBD1 (6 bases). Between the trimmed V and J ends, which lost 4 bases and 4 bases, there was a span of 19 bases. The CDR3 length is 16 residues. Germline lookup yields CDR1 SGHTA and CDR2 FQGNSA. DNA for the CDR3: TGTGCCAGCAGCTCGCGCAAGACAGGAGTGGGAGAGACCCAGTACTTC. Amino acid sequence: CASSSRKTGVGETQYF. Combining the CDR3 with reference TRBV7-2 and TRBJ2-5 gives the whole variable domain GAGVSQSPSNKVTEKGKDVELRCDPISGHTALYWYRQSLGQGLEFLIYFQGNSAPDKSGLPSDRFSAERTGGSVSTLTIQRTQQEDSAVYLCASSSRKTGVGETQYFGPGTRLLVL.

The V gene is TRBV5-6, the J gene TRBJ2-1, with D hard to call. Germline CDR1 is SGHDT and CDR2 is YYEEEE. CDR3 length: 14 amino acids. V was trimmed by 2 bases and J by 0 bases, leaving 6 bases between them. The CDR3, as DNA: TGTGCCAGCAGCTTAACTCTCTCCTACAATGAGCAGTTCTTC. Translation gives CASSLTLSYNEQFF.

The chain joins TRBV6-5 to TRBJ2-1, with 9 nucleotides matching TRBD2. The CDR3 has 14 amino acids. The germline V gene has CDR1 MNHEY and CDR2 SVGAGI. The junction had 1 base not matched to a gene; V was cut back by 2 bases and J by 5 bases. The CDR3 bases are TGTGCCAGCAGTTACGCGGGAGGGGACAATGAGCAGTTCTTC. Amino acid sequence: CASSYAGGDNEQFF.

The V and J genes are TRBV6-1 and TRBJ2-3; 7 positions match TRBD1. V lost 4 bases and J lost 5; bases outside the gene matches: 12. CDR1 is MNHNS, CDR2 SASEGT, per germline. There are 16 residues in the CDR3. The CDR3 sequence is CASSAWDRGRVDTQYF. The CDR3 region has the DNA TGTGCCAGCAGTGCCTGGGACAGAGGTCGTGTAGATACGCAGTATTTT.

The genes are TRBV6-5 and TRBJ2-1; D call uncertain. V lost 9 bases, J lost 5 bases, and 20 bases lay in between. Per germline, CDR1 MNHEY and CDR2 SVGAGI. This CDR3 is 15 amino acids long. The CDR3 region has the DNA TGTGCCAGTCGCGGTTTAGGCAGGCGAGACAATGAGCAGTTCTTC. It encodes CASRGLGRRDNEQFF.

The chain combines TRBV5-1 with TRBJ2-7; TRBD1 matches at 9 bases. CDR1 and CDR2 (germline): SGHRS, YFSETQ. The CDR3 runs to 14 residues. J was trimmed by 7 bases and V by 0 bases; bases with no gene match: 5. Written as DNA, the CDR3 is TGCGCCAGCAGCTTGGAGGGACAGGGCTCTGAGCAGTACTTC. Translating gives CASSLEGQGSEQYF.

The genes are TRBV27 and TRBJ2-5; TRBD1 aligns across 9 bases. The trim removed 5 bases at V and 1 base at J, leaving 2 bases unmatched. The CDR3 is made up of 14 amino acids. Looked up from germline, CDR1 is MNHEY and CDR2 is SMNVEV (reference sequence). CDR3 nucleotide sequence: TGTGCCAGCAGTAGGGGACAGGGCCAAGAGACCCAGTACTTC. It specifies CASSRGQGQETQYF.

The chain is built from TRBV2 and TRBJ1-3; D remains unclear. Trimming left V 2 bases short and J 0 bases short, with 5 bases between. The CDR3 runs 14 residues. Germline CDR1 is SNHLY and CDR2 is FYNNEI. The CDR3 DNA is TGTGCCAGCAGTGAAAGCTTCTCTGGAAACACCATATATTTT. It translates to CASSESFSGNTIYF. Complete variable domain (other parts from reference TRBV2 and TRBJ1-3): EPEVTQTPSHQVTQMGQEVILRCVPISNHLYFYWYRQILGQKVEFLVSFYNNEISEKSEIFDDQFSVERPDGSNFTLKIRSTKLEDSAMYFCASSESFSGNTIYFGEGSWLTVV.

The rearrangement links TRBV2 to TRBJ2-1, with 11 bases aligning to TRBD2. The V and J ends lost 4 bases and 0 bases, in that order; junction bases with no gene match: 14. CDR3 size: 20 residues. Germline assignment: CDR1 SNHLY and CDR2 FYNNEI. The DNA of the CDR3 is TGTGCCAGCAGTGTCTCCGGGACTAGCGGTCTTTCGAGCTCCTACAATGAGCAGTTCTTC. This translates into CASSVSGTSGLSSSYNEQFF. The whole variable domain, filled in from reference TRBV2 and TRBJ2-1, reads EPEVTQTPSHQVTQMGQEVILRCVPISNHLYFYWYRQILGQKVEFLVSFYNNEISEKSEIFDDQFSVERPDGSNFTLKIRSTKLEDSAMYFCASSVSGTSGLSSSYNEQFFGPGTRLTVL.

The chain combines TRBV6-1 with TRBJ2-3, with TRBD2 identical over 7 bases. J gave up 2 bases and V 3 bases, and 8 bases lay outside the gene matches. The CDR3 length is 16 residues. The V gene's germline CDR1 is MNHNS and CDR2 SASEGT. CDR3 nucleotide sequence: TGTGCCAGCAGTGAGCAAACGGGACTATCCACAGATACGCAGTATTTT. Translation gives CASSEQTGLSTDTQYF.